Below are 9 T cell receptor beta chains sequenced from a single sample in a study of T-cell memory formation after mild COVID-19. MiXCR was run by TCRdb on the 5' RACE reads, yielding one entry per CDR3 protein. The sample shows around 200,000 distinct CDR3 sequences, under 20% of them seen only once. The sample was PBMCs or a T cell subset sorted from them (not recorded which). Every receptor here comes from an adult woman who had mild COVID-19 (a few samples of this study predate the infection). Cell type and time point are not known.

This clonotype was seen a handful of times. The J gene is TRBJ2-5, the V gene TRBV5-1; D is unclear. Germline V gene data show CDR1 as SGHRS and CDR2 as YFSETQ. The CDR3 runs 14 residues. The V end was cut by 3 bases, the J end by 2 bases, with 11 bases between. CDR3 in DNA: TGCGCCAGCAGCTCCAGACTGGATCAAGAGACCCAGTACTTC. Amino acid sequence: CASSSRLDQETQYF.

This rearrangement joins TRBV4-1 to TRBJ2-2; 7 nucleotides line up with TRBD2. This CDR3 has 17 residues. CDR1 and CDR2 (germline): MGHRA, YSYEKL. The V and J ends lost 0 bases and 4 bases, in that order; junction bases with no gene match: 8. CDR3 residues: CASSQDSGLVPTGELFF. Here the CDR3 DNA reads TGCGCCAGCAGCCAAGATTCAGGACTAGTTCCCACCGGGGAGCTGTTTTTT.

This clonotype was counted only a few times. This chain links TRBV5-1 with TRBJ2-5; no definite D call. The ends were cut back, 4 bases at V and 4 bases at J, with 17 bases in the middle. CDR1 and CDR2 (germline): SGHRS, YFSETQ. This CDR3 has 15 residues. CDR3: CASSQPEAGGETQYF. The DNA of the CDR3 is TGCGCCAGCAGCCAACCTGAGGCCGGCGGAGAGACCCAGTACTTC. The whole variable domain, filled in from reference TRBV5-1 and TRBJ2-5, reads KAGVTQTPRYLIKTRGQQVTLSCSPISGHRSVSWYQQTPGQGLQFLFEYFSETQRNKGNFPGRFSGRQFSNSRSEMNVSTLELGDSALYLCASSQPEAGGETQYFGPGTRLLVL.

This clonotype was seen a few times. V gene TRBV30 combines with J gene TRBJ2-1, with D possibly being TRBD1 (6 bases). V was trimmed by 7 bases and J by 8 bases, leaving 12 bases between them. Germline lookup yields CDR1 GTSNPN and CDR2 SVGIG (reference sequence). The CDR3 consists of 11 residues. DNA for the CDR3: TGTGCCTCACAGGGTCCCGATGAGCAGTTCTTC. Encoded protein: CASQGPDEQFF.

Only a few counts were recorded for this clonotype. The rearrangement uses TRBV5-6 and TRBJ2-1; D tentatively fits TRBD1 or TRBD2 (5 bases each). Looked up from germline, CDR1 is SGHDT and CDR2 is YYEEEE. V was trimmed by 4 bases and J by 5 bases, leaving 22 bases between them. This CDR3 has 17 amino acids. The CDR3 DNA reads TGTGCCAGCAGCGACAGACGAGGGGCGCTCCCCCACAATGAGCAGTTCTTC. It encodes CASSDRRGALPHNEQFF.

In its sample, this clonotype was seen a few times. This chain joins TRBV3-1 and TRBJ1-6; possibly TRBD1 for D (6 bases). V lost 6 bases to trimming and J lost 5 bases, with 11 bases between them. The CDR3 runs to 14 residues. The germline V gene encodes CDR1 LGHDT and CDR2 YNNKEL (reference sequence). The CDR3 sequence is CASRTGQDNSPLHF. DNA for the CDR3: TGTGCCAGCAGAACGGGACAAGATAATTCACCCCTCCACTTT.

This clonotype was counted between two and nine times. The chain has TRBV12-3 or TRBV12-4 and TRBJ1-4; D is ambiguous. This CDR3 contains 14 residues. V lost 4 bases and J lost 8, with 14 bases in between. CDR3 in amino acids: CASSSAYPGEKLFF. The CDR3 region has the DNA TGTGCCAGCAGTTCGGCTTATCCGGGGGAAAAACTGTTTTTT.

The chain links TRBV3-1 to TRBJ1-6; D is perhaps TRBD1 (6 bases). Trimming shortened V by 3 bases and J by 6 bases, and 9 bases separated the two germline ends. This CDR3 region has 14 residues. The germline V gene encodes CDR1 LGHDT and CDR2 YNNKEL (reference sequence). In nucleotides, the CDR3 is TGTGCCAGCAGCCAGCGCAGGGGTAATTCACCCCTCCACTTT. Residues: CASSQRRGNSPLHF.

The genes are TRBV27 and TRBJ2-3; unclear D gene. CDR1 is MNHEY, CDR2 SMNVEV, per germline (reference sequence). The CDR3 loop spans 13 amino acids. The ends were cut back, 3 bases at V and 2 bases at J, with 6 bases in the middle. This CDR3 reads CASSFQYTDTQYF. CDR3 DNA: TGTGCCAGCAGTTTTCAGTACACAGATACGCAGTATTTT.